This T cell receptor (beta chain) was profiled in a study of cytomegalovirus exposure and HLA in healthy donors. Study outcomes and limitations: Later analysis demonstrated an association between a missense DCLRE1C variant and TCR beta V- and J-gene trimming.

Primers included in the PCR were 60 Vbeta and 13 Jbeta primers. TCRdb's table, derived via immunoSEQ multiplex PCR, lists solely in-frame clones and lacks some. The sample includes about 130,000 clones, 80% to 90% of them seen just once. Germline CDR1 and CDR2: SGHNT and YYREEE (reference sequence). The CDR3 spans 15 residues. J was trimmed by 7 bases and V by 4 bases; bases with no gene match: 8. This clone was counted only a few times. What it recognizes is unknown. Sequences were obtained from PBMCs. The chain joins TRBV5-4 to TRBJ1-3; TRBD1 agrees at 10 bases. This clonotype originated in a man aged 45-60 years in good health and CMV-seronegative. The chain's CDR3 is CASSETGTGVNTIYF. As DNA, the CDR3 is TGTGCCAGCAGCGAAACCGGGACAGGGGTGAACACCATATATTTT.